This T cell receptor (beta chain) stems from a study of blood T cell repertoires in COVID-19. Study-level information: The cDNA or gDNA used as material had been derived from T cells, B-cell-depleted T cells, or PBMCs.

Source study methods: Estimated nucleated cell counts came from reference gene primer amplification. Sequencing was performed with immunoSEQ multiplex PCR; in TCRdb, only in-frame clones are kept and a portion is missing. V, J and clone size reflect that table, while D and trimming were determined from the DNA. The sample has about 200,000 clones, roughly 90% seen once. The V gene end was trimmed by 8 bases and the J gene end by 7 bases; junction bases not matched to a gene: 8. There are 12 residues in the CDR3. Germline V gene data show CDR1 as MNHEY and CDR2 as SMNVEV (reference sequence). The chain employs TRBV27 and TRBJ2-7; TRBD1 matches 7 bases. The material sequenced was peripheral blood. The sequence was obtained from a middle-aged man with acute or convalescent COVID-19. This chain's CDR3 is CASQDRDQEQYF. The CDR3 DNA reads TGTGCCAGCCAAGACAGGGATCAAGAGCAGTACTTC.